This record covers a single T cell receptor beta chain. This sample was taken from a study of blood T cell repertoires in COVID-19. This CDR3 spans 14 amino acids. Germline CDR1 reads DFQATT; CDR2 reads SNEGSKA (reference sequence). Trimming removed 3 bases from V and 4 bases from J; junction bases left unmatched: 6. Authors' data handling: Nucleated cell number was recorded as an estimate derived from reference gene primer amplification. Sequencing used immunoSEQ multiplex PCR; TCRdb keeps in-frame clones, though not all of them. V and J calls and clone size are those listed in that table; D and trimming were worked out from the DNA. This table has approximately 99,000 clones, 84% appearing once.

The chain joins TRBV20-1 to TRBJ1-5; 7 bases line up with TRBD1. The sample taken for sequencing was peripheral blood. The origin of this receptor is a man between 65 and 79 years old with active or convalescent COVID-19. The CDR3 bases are TGCAGTGCTAGTCAAATCAGGGGGAATCAGCCCCAGCATTTT. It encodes CSASQIRGNQPQHF.